Listed below are T cell receptor beta chains from one sample, sequenced in a study of cytomegalovirus exposure and HLA in healthy donors. Produced via immunoSEQ multiplex PCR; TCRdb's table is partial and in-frame only. The sample holds approximately 88,000 clones; more than 60% are singletons and the top ten take approximately 5.6%. The material sequenced was PBMCs. The receptor set was obtained from a man aged 18-30 years in good health and CMV-seropositive. Each CDR3 is given without its conserved first and last residue.

j_call v_call cdr3_aa
TRBJ1-5 TRBV5-6 ASSLTSGLYNQPQH
TRBJ2-1 TRBV11-2 ASSSQPYNEQF
TRBJ2-1 TRBV29-1 SVELAGTGQF
TRBJ1-2 TRBV28 ASSPRSYNYGYT
TRBJ1-4 TRBV6-6 ASSYPLGTGGEKLF
TRBJ2-1 TRBV4-2 ASSQGLAGTYNEQF
TRBJ2-5 TRBV5-4 ASTSSSPHQETQY
TRBJ1-5 TRBV7-8 ASSTRTGGAGLSNQPQH
TRBJ2-3 TRBV9 ASSISGASTDTQY
TRBJ2-1 TRBV9 ASSVEQSANEQF
TRBJ2-7 TRBV5-1 ASSFQGTYEQY
TRBJ1-5 TRBV6-4 ASSEGHSNQPQH
TRBJ1-5 TRBV28 ASTGGGHGEPQH
TRBJ2-7 TRBV7-9 ASSHTSGRFYEQY
TRBJ2-7 TRBV2 ASRGEDEQY
TRBJ2-1 TRBV7-7 AVQRRDYNEQF
TRBJ2-3 TRBV7-2 ASSLYMPGDSPLDTQY
TRBJ2-3 TRBV29-1 SVGDRERDTQY
TRBJ2-7 TRBV28 ASRLAGPPLDEQY
TRBJ2-7 TRBV4-1 ASSQGRGQSYEQY
TRBJ1-5 TRBV2 ASMGTGMDQPQH
TRBJ2-1 TRBV6-5 ASSYSRVAGRQF
TRBJ2-7 TRBV10-2 ASSEWSYEQY